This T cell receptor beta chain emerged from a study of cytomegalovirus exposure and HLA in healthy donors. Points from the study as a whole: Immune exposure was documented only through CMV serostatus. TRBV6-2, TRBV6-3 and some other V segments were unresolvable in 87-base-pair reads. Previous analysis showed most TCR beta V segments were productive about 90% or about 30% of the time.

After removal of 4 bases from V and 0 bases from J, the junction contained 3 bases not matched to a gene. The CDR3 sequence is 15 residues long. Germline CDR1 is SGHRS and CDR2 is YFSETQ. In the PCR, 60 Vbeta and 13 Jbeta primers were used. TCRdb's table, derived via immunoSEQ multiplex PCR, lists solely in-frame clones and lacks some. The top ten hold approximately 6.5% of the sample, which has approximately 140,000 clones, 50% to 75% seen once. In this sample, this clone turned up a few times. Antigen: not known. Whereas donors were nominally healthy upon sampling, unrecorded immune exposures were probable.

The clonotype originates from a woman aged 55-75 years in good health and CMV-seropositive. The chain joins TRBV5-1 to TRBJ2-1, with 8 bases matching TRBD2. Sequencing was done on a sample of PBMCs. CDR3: CASSELADSYNEQFF. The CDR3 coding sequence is TGCGCCAGCAGCGAACTAGCGGACTCCTACAATGAGCAGTTCTTC.